This T cell receptor beta chain was sequenced in a study of blood T cells in healthy people across ages. General observations from the study: Observed TCR beta diversity per million T cells went down as age went up. This fall followed a roughly linear course with age. Strong correlation was found linking TCR beta diversity to naive T cell percentage.

The CDR3 spans 16 residues. Trimming at V came to 0 bases and at J to 0 bases, leaving 3 bases not matched to a gene. The germline V gene encodes CDR1 DFQATT and CDR2 SNEGSKA (reference sequence). A second PCR, run for about 6 to 11 cycles, used a sample-barcoded 5' primer plus a J-beta primer mix. Each cDNA molecule was tagged by a template-switch adaptor with 12 random nucleotides. TCRdb ran MiXCR on the 5' RACE reads and lists one entry per CDR3 protein. Of roughly 730,000 distinct CDR3 sequences listed, 45% to 70% are singletons. The sample holds a few counts of this clonotype. Antigen unknown. This chain connects TRBV20-1 to TRBJ2-3, with 10 bases identical to TRBD1. The source material was blood. The receptor was derived from a man aged 40-50 years in good health. CDR3: CSARDWDRGSTDTQYF. In nucleotides, the CDR3 is TGCAGTGCTAGAGATTGGGACAGGGGTAGCACAGATACGCAGTATTTT.